These T cell receptor beta chains were read from a single sample in a study of graft-versus-host responses after intestinal transplantation. No antigen is known for these receptors. TCRdb's table, derived via immunoSEQ multiplex PCR, lists solely in-frame clones and lacks some. Among about 85,000 clones listed, approximately 90% were seen once. The sample in question was unstimulated CD8+ T cells sorted from spleen or lymph node cells, obtained before transplant. The receptors derive from a human donor who was the organ donor for an intestinal transplant. CDR3s include the opening cysteine and the closing phenylalanine or tryptophan. The D gene is left open where the match is weak. Clone size is given for some rows only: seen once, a few or many times, or a class if the clone is expanded.

CDR3nt	CDR3aa	v_gene	j_gene	abundance	d_gene
TGCGCCAGCAGCCAATACGACAAGCGGAATTCACCCCTCCACTTT	CASSQYDKRNSPLHF	TRBV4-1	TRBJ1-6	NA	NA
TGTGCCAGCAGCCAAACTAGCGGGAGGACGAGCTCCTACAATGAGCAGTTCTTC	CASSQTSGRTSSYNEQFF	TRBV7-8	TRBJ2-1	once	TRBD2
TGTGCCAGAAGCTTGGGGACAGGGACCTCCTACGAGCAGTACTTC	CARSLGTGTSYEQYF	TRBV5-3	TRBJ2-7	NA	TRBD1
TGCAGCGTTGTACAGCCGAACACTGAAGCTTTCTTT	CSVVQPNTEAFF	TRBV29-1	TRBJ1-1	NA	NA
TGCAGCGTGCCAGCGGGAGGGCCACAAAATGAGCAATTCTTC	CSVPAGGPQNEQFF	TRBV29-1	TRBJ2-1	NA	TRBD2
TGTGCCAGCACCCTCGGAGAGTCAGGCTATGGCTACACCTTC	CASTLGESGYGYTF	TRBV6-5	TRBJ1-2	once	NA
TGTGCCAGAAGCAGAAGACGCTCTGAAGCTTTCTTT	CARSRRRSEAFF	TRBV5-3	TRBJ1-1	NA	NA
TGTGCCAGCAGTGGGGTCAGGGGGAACGAGCAGTACTTC	CASSGVRGNEQYF	TRBV6-1	TRBJ2-7	NA	TRBD1
TGTGCCTGGAGTGTAGGGGACCCCGGGGAGCTGTTTTTT	CAWSVGDPGELFF	TRBV30	TRBJ2-2	NA	NA
TGTGCCGGGACTCCAGACGGTCGTGACAATCAGCCCCAGCATTTT	CAGTPDGRDNQPQHF	TRBV9	TRBJ1-5	once	NA